This TCR beta chain was profiled in a study of blood T cell repertoires in COVID-19. Study-level background: From the United States, Italy and Spain came samples of acute and convalescent COVID-19. PBMCs, B-cell-depleted T cells, or T cells provided the cDNA or gDNA that made up the material.

CDR1 is SGHNT and CDR2 is YYREEE in the germline V gene (reference sequence). The CDR3 is made up of 15 amino acids. V was clipped by 4 bases and J by 4 bases, with 14 bases between them. In the original processing: Scientists estimated how many nucleated cells there were by amplifying reference gene primers. Sequencing used immunoSEQ multiplex PCR; TCRdb keeps in-frame clones, though not all of them. The V and J calls and clone size are taken from that table; D and trimming were inferred from the DNA. The sample shows 150,000 or so clones, about 87% of them seen only once. This clone has just a few counts.

The chain uses TRBV5-4 and TRBJ1-4; D possibly corresponds to TRBD1 (6 bases). The receptor comes from a man at least 80 years old with acute or convalescent COVID-19. Source material: peripheral blood. The CDR3 DNA is TGTGCCAGCAGCCAACCAGGACAGTTTAATGAAAAACTGTTTTTT. Protein: CASSQPGQFNEKLFF.